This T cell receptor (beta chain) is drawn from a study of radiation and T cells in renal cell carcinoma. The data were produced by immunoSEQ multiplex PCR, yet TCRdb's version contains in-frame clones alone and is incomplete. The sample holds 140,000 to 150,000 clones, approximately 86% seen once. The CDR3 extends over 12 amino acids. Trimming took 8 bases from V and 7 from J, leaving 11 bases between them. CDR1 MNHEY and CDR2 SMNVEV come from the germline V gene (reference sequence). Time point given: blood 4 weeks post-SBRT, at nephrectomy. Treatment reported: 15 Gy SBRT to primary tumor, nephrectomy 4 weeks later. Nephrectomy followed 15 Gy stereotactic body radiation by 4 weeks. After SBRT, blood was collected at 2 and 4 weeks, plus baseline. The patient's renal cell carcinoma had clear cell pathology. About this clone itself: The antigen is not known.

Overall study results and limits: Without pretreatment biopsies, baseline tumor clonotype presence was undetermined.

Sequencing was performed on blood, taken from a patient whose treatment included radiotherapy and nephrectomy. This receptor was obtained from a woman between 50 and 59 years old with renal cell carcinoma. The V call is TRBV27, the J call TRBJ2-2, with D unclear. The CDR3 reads CASQRRVGELFF. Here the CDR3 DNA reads TGTGCCAGCCAACGAAGGGTCGGGGAGCTGTTTTTT.